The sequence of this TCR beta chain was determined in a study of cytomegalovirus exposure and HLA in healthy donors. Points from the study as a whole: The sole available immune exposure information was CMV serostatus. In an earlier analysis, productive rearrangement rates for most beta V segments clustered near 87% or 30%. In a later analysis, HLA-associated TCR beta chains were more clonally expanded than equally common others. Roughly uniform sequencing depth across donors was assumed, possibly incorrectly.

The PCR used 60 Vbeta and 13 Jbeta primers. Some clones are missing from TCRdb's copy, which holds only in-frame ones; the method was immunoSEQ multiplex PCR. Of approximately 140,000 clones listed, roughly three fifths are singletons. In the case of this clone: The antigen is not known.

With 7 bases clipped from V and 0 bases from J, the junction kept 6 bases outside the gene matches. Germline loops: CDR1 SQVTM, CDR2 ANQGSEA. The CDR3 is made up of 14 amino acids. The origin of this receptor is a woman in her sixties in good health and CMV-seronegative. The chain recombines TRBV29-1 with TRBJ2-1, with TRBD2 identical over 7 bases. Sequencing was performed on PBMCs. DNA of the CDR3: TGCAGCGACCTAGGCGGGAGCTCCTACAATGAGCAGTTCTTC. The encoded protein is CSDLGGSSYNEQFF.